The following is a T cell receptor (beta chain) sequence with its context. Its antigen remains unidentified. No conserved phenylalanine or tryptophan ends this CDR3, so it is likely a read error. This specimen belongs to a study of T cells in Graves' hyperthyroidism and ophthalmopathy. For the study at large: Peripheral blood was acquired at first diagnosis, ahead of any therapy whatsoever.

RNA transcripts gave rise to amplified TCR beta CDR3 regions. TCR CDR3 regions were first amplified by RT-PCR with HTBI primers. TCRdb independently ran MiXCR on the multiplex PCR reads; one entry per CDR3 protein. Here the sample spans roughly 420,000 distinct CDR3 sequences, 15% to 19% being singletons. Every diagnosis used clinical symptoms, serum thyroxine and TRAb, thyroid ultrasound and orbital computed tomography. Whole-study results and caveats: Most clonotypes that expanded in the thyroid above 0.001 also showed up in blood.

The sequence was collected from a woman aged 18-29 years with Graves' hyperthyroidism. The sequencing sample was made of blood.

The DNA of the CDR3 is TGCGCCAGCAGCCAAGTCCTCGGCAGGGGGCCTGGAAACACCATATATCTT. Translation gives CASSQVLGRGPGNTIYL. This chain uses TRBV4-3 with TRBJ1-3; TRBD1 aligns across 8 bases. Per the germline V gene, CDR1 is LGHNA and CDR2 is YSLEER. The CDR3 extends over 17 amino acids. After removal of 1 base from V and 2 bases from J, the junction contained 7 bases not matched to a gene.